The entry below gives a single TCR beta chain sequence along with its context. Antigen: not known. Repertoires were generated with immunoSEQ multiplex PCR, while TCRdb's copy carries only in-frame clones and drops some. The repertoire includes around 320,000 clones, around 87% of them detected once, and about a sixth sits in the top ten. With CCR7-negative CD45RA+ TemRA cells, CD45RO+ cells were combined in CD8 memory. The sample originates from a study of shared clonotypes between healthy human individuals. Findings and limits, study-wide: Rarefaction indicated that sorted-subset sequencing remained incomplete although depth was large.

Trimming took 6 bases from V and 2 from J; bases not matched to a gene: 6. CDR1 and CDR2 from the germline V gene are MNHNS and SASEGT. This CDR3 region has 15 residues. This TCR came from a man aged 18 to 29 in good health. The sample was memory CD8+ T cells sorted from blood. Subset of the sample: CD45RO+ cells pooled with CCR7-negative TemRA cells. The V call is TRBV6-1, the J call TRBJ2-3, with TRBD2 identical over 9 bases. CDR3 protein: CASRPTSGITDTQYF. The CDR3 region has the DNA TGTGCCAGCAGGCCGACTAGCGGAATCACAGATACGCAGTATTTT.